These 2 T cell receptor beta chains were all obtained from the same sample, sequenced in a study of blood T cell repertoires in COVID-19. Profiling relied on immunoSEQ multiplex PCR, and the TCRdb table lists in-frame clones only, not all of them. The sample includes more than 140,000 clones, approximately 86% of them seen just once. Specimen: peripheral blood. The receptors were sampled from a woman aged 55-69 years with acute or convalescent COVID-19.

The chain joins TRBV3-1 (or the pseudogene TRBV3-2) to TRBJ1-1; 8 nucleotides agree with TRBD1. After removal of 5 bases from V and 5 bases from J, the junction contained 10 bases not matched to a gene. CDR1 and CDR2 (germline): LGHDT, YNNKEL (reference sequence). CDR3 size: 15 residues. CDR3 nucleotides: TGTGCCAGCAGCGAGACTGGACAGGGAAGAACTGAAGCTTTCTTT. It translates to CASSETGQGRTEAFF.

The chain joins TRBV18 to TRBJ1-2, with TRBD1 identical over 11 bases. Germline CDR1 reads KGHSH; CDR2 reads LQKENI. V trimming: 6 bases; J trimming: 7 bases; junction bases outside the gene matches: 7. This CDR3 has 14 residues. CDR3 DNA sequence: TGTGCCAGCTCGTTCGGACAGGGGGCACCTGGCTACACCTTC. This encodes CASSFGQGAPGYTF.